The next 14 T cell receptor beta chains were all read from a single sample in a study of identical twins. Via MiXCR, TCRdb re-called the 5' RACE reads, giving one row per CDR3 protein. This sample has about 810,000 distinct CDR3 sequences; roughly 12% occur once, and the top ten carry around 1.6%. This sample was shared with a second study, whose subject was yellow fever vaccine responses in identical twins.

The sample taken for sequencing was PBMCs. These receptor sequences come from a woman under 30 in good health.

The chain recombines TRBV6-1 with TRBJ2-3; D gene uncertain. CDR3 length: 17 residues. In germline, CDR1 is MNHNS, CDR2 SASEGT. Trimming took 2 bases from V and 1 from J, leaving 16 bases between them. CDR3 amino acids: CASSENPGRYRTDTQYF. Here the CDR3 DNA reads TGTGCCAGCAGTGAAAACCCCGGACGATACCGCACAGATACGCAGTATTTT.

The chain has TRBV9 and TRBJ2-1, with TRBD2 matching 16 bases. Germline values: CDR1 SGDLS, CDR2 YYNGEE. V lost 3 bases, J lost 9 bases, and 12 bases stayed unmatched. The CDR3 is 18 amino acids. The CDR3 is CASSAHGTSGRAIGEQFF. The CDR3 region has the DNA TGTGCCAGCAGCGCCCACGGGACTAGCGGGAGGGCCATCGGTGAGCAGTTCTTC.

The chain is built from TRBV20-1 and TRBJ2-3; 7 bases match TRBD2. Trimming took 5 bases from V and 2 from J; bases not matched to a gene: 7. Germline assignment: CDR1 DFQATT and CDR2 SNEGSKA (reference sequence). The CDR3 covers 14 residues. CDR3 coding DNA: TGCAGTGCTTGCCCGGGGGGTAACACAGATACGCAGTATTTT. This gives the protein CSACPGGNTDTQYF.

This clonotype has a handful of counts. The gene calls are TRBV20-1 and TRBJ2-7; 7 bases map to TRBD2. Looked up from germline, CDR1 is DFQATT and CDR2 is SNEGSKA (reference sequence). The CDR3 consists of 14 residues. V lost 6 bases and J lost 4; bases outside the gene matches: 12. CDR3 DNA: TGCAGTGCCCCTTCCGGGGAGGGTGGGTACGAGCAGTACTTC. The encoded protein is CSAPSGEGGYEQYF.

The rearrangement links TRBV5-1 to TRBJ2-5, with 7 bases matching TRBD1. V lost 4 bases to trimming and J lost 4 bases; unmatched junction nucleotides: 10. CDR3 length: 15 residues. The germline V gene has CDR1 SGHRS and CDR2 YFSETQ. The CDR3 sequence is CASSEGGQKRETQYF. DNA of the CDR3: TGCGCCAGCAGCGAAGGGGGACAGAAGCGAGAGACCCAGTACTTC.

This clonotype has a handful of counts. The chain couples TRBV7-9 to TRBJ2-1, with 7 bases lining up with TRBD1. Germline V gene lookup returns CDR1 SEHNR and CDR2 FQNEAQ (reference sequence). The V segment lost 5 bases and the J segment 0 bases; nucleotides outside the gene matches: 10. The CDR3 covers 17 residues. For the CDR3, the DNA is TGTGCCAGCAGCCCCACAAAGGACAGGAGCTCCTACAATGAGCAGTTCTTC. Protein: CASSPTKDRSSYNEQFF. Variable domain in full (rest from reference TRBV7-9 and TRBJ2-1): DTGVSQNPRHKITKRGQNVTFRCDPISEHNRLYWYRQTLGQGPEFLTYFQNEAQLEKSRLLSDRFSAERPKGSFSTLEIQRTEQGDSAMYLCASSPTKDRSSYNEQFFGPGTRLTVL.

The chain joins TRBV3-1 to TRBJ2-5; a weak D match, TRBD1 (5 bases). Trimming stripped 0 bases from V and 3 bases from J, with 14 bases between. The germline CDR1 and CDR2 sequences are LGHDT and YNNKEL (reference sequence). This CDR3 has 16 residues. CDR3 residues: CASSQDSRTTEETQYF. The CDR3 DNA follows: TGTGCCAGCAGCCAAGATTCGCGGACAACAGAAGAGACCCAGTACTTC.

Ten or more counts support this clonotype. The chain combines TRBV3-1 with TRBJ2-7; maybe TRBD2 (6 bases). V lost 3 bases, J lost 6 bases, and 6 bases lay in between. The germline V gene has CDR1 LGHDT and CDR2 YNNKEL (reference sequence). This CDR3 is built from 11 residues. The CDR3 coding sequence is TGTGCCAGCAGCCAGGGGGGCGAGCAGTACTTC. This encodes CASSQGGEQYF.

This clonotype appeared many times. This chain links TRBV12-3 or TRBV12-4 with TRBJ2-6, with D possibly being TRBD1 or TRBD2 (5 bases each). CDR3 length: 16 residues. Trimming removed 5 bases at V and 0 bases at J, with 11 bases between. CDR3 DNA: TGTGCCAGCAGTACCCGGGGCTACTCTGGGGCCAACGTCCTGACTTTC. Translated: CASSTRGYSGANVLTF.

The chain uses TRBV6-2 or TRBV6-3 and TRBJ2-2; no firm D call. CDR3 length: 15 amino acids. V was clipped by 7 bases and J by 2 bases, with 14 bases between them. In germline, CDR1 is MNHEY, CDR2 SVGEGT. CDR3 loop: CASITMGINTGELFF. DNA for the CDR3: TGTGCCAGCATTACCATGGGTATAAACACCGGGGAGCTGTTTTTT.

This clonotype has a handful of counts. The chain has TRBV4-1 and TRBJ2-1; 8 bases align to TRBD2. This CDR3 has 16 amino acids. In germline, CDR1 is MGHRA, CDR2 YSYEKL. The V segment lost 2 bases and the J segment 6 bases; nucleotides outside the gene matches: 9. The CDR3 loop is CASSQFGTSIANEQFF. DNA of the CDR3: TGCGCCAGCAGCCAATTTGGGACTAGTATAGCCAATGAGCAGTTCTTC.

V gene TRBV6-5 combines with J gene TRBJ1-1; D uncertain. Germline assignment: CDR1 MNHEY and CDR2 SVGAGI. The ends were cut back, 4 bases at V and 6 bases at J, with 12 bases in the middle. This CDR3 has 13 amino acids. The CDR3 coding sequence is TGTGCCAGCAGTTTACTGGCTATCTCTGAAGCTTTCTTT. This encodes CASSLLAISEAFF.

The chain recombines TRBV19 with TRBJ1-2, with TRBD1 matching 7 bases. J gave up 2 bases and V 4 bases, and 10 bases lay outside the gene matches. The length of the CDR3 is 16 residues. Per the germline V gene, CDR1 is LNHDA and CDR2 is SQIVND (reference sequence). The CDR3 nucleotides read TGTGCCAGTAGTACCACCTGGACAGGCCTAAACTATGGCTACACCTTC. As protein: CASSTTWTGLNYGYTF.

This clonotype was seen at least ten times. The gene calls are TRBV12-3 or TRBV12-4 and TRBJ2-7, with TRBD1 matching over 7 bases. This CDR3 spans 14 amino acids. V lost 4 bases and J lost 2; bases outside the gene matches: 5. For the CDR3, the DNA is TGTGCCAGCAGTTACAGGGGTGGGCCCTACGAGCAGTACTTC. Its translation: CASSYRGGPYEQYF.